These 18 T cell receptor beta chains were all obtained from the same sample, sequenced in a study of T cell changes during pregnancy in multiple sclerosis. TCRdb keeps only in-frame clones here, not all; method: immunoSEQ multiplex PCR. This table holds 45,000 to 50,000 clones, roughly 92% found once. The material was CD8+ T cells from peripheral blood mononuclear cells, obtained before pregnancy. These receptors were collected from a female donor with multiple sclerosis, enrolled in a pregnancy study.

The chain couples TRBV27 to TRBJ2-7, with 10 positions matching TRBD2. With 4 bases clipped from V and 0 bases from J, the junction kept 6 bases outside the gene matches. The CDR3 loop spans 16 amino acids. CDR1 is MNHEY, CDR2 SMNVEV, per germline (reference sequence). The CDR3 DNA reads TGTGCCAGCAGTTGGCTAGCGGGGGACGACTCCTACGAGCAGTACTTC. Translated: CASSWLAGDDSYEQYF.

CDR3 sequence reads: CASSLLARESYEQYF. The CDR3 nucleotides are TGTGCCAGCAGTTTATTGGCCCGGGAGTCTTACGAGCAGTACTTC. The chain uses TRBV27 and TRBJ2-7; the D gene is possibly TRBD2 (6 bases). The germline V gene has CDR1 MNHEY and CDR2 SMNVEV (reference sequence). CDR3 length: 15 amino acids. V was pared by 1 base and J by 4 bases, with 14 bases between.

The chain links TRBV5-1 to TRBJ2-7, with 10 nucleotides matching TRBD1. V was clipped by 1 base and J by 7 bases; unmatched bases: 5. Looked up from germline, CDR1 is SGHRS and CDR2 is YFSETQ. This CDR3 region has 14 residues. CDR3 region: CASSLIGQGGEQYF. DNA for the CDR3: TGCGCCAGCAGCTTGATCGGACAGGGGGGGGAGCAGTACTTC. Full variable domain (missing parts from reference TRBV5-1 and TRBJ2-7): KAGVTQTPRYLIKTRGQQVTLSCSPISGHRSVSWYQQTPGQGLQFLFEYFSETQRNKGNFPGRFSGRQFSNSRSEMNVSTLELGDSALYLCASSLIGQGGEQYFGPGTRLTVT.

The chain links TRBV27 to TRBJ2-5; 12 bases map to TRBD2. J lost 5 bases, V lost 5 bases, and 6 bases had no gene match. The length of the CDR3 is 15 residues. Germline loops: CDR1 MNHEY, CDR2 SMNVEV (reference sequence). The CDR3, as DNA: TGTGCCAGCAGTACATCCGGGACTAGCGGGGAGACCCAGTACTTC. Amino acids: CASSTSGTSGETQYF.

The rearrangement links TRBV19 to TRBJ1-2; the D gene is possibly TRBD1 (5 bases). V lost 3 bases, J lost 2 bases, and 10 bases lay in between. CDR3 length: 14 amino acids. Germline V CDR1 and CDR2: LNHDA, SQIVND (reference sequence). The CDR3 spells CASSIFSGNYGYTF. In DNA, the CDR3 is TGTGCCAGTAGTATCTTTTCAGGGAACTATGGCTACACCTTC.

V gene TRBV5-6 combines with J gene TRBJ2-1; possible D gene TRBD1, 7 bases. The germline CDR1 and CDR2 sequences are SGHDT and YYEEEE. V was pared by 4 bases and J by 5 bases, with 22 bases between. The CDR3 extends over 17 amino acids. The CDR3 DNA reads as TGTGCCAGCAGCCCGTTCGGGGGCAGGGGGGCAAACAATGAGCAGTTCTTC. Residues: CASSPFGGRGANNEQFF.

The CDR3: CASSARQGEGANVLTF. In DNA, the CDR3 is TGTGCCAGCAGCGCCAGACAGGGGGAGGGGGCCAACGTCCTGACTTTC. The chain combines TRBV5-6 with TRBJ2-6; 9 positions match TRBD1. CDR1 and CDR2 from the germline V gene are SGHDT and YYEEEE. With V trimmed by 4 bases and J by 4 bases, 6 bases remained unmatched. CDR3 length equals 16 residues.

J is TRBJ1-2 and V is TRBV5-6, with TRBD1 identical over 8 bases. CDR1 is SGHDT and CDR2 is YYEEEE in the germline V gene. J lost 2 bases, V lost 2 bases, and 14 bases had no gene match. The CDR3 loop spans 18 amino acids. The CDR3 DNA is TGTGCCAGCAGCTTTTCCCCGGTGACGGACAGGGACAACTATGGCTACACCTTC. Amino acids: CASSFSPVTDRDNYGYTF. Variable domain in full (rest from reference TRBV5-6 and TRBJ1-2): DAGVTQSPTHLIKTRGQQVTLRCSPKSGHDTVSWYQQALGQGPQFIFQYYEEEERQRGNFPDRFSGHQFPNYSSELNVNALLLGDSALYLCASSFSPVTDRDNYGYTFGSGTRLTVV.

The CDR3 sequence: CASSNPRGDEQYF. Here the CDR3 DNA reads TGTGCCAGCAGTAACCCCCGGGGGGACGAGCAGTACTTC. This sequence joins TRBV28 and TRBJ2-7, with 7 nucleotides matching TRBD2. The germline V gene has CDR1 MDHEN and CDR2 SYDVKM. The CDR3 extends over 13 amino acids. Germline trimming cut 5 bases from V and 5 bases from J; bases unmatched to any gene: 6.

This rearrangement joins TRBV5-1 to TRBJ2-2, with 10 bases lining up with TRBD1. CDR1 is SGHRS and CDR2 is YFSETQ in the germline V gene. The V and J ends lost 4 bases and 2 bases, in that order; junction bases with no gene match: 2. The CDR3 contains 15 residues. CDR3 residues: CASSATGGNTGELFF. The CDR3 bases are TGCGCCAGCAGCGCGACAGGGGGCAACACCGGGGAGCTGTTTTTT.

The chain carries TRBV27 and TRBJ2-7; a possible D gene is TRBD2 (6 bases). Germline values: CDR1 MNHEY, CDR2 SMNVEV (reference sequence). Trimming shortened V by 3 bases and J by 0 bases, and 12 bases separated the two germline ends. The CDR3 covers 15 residues. CDR3 in DNA: TGTGCCAGCAGTTTCCAACTACTAGCCTCCTACGAGCAGTACTTC. Translated: CASSFQLLASYEQYF.

The rearrangement links TRBV15 to TRBJ1-2; 7 bases align to TRBD1. The germline V gene encodes CDR1 LNHNV and CDR2 YYDKDF (reference sequence). The CDR3 consists of 15 residues. J gave up 8 bases and V 0 bases, and 9 bases lay outside the gene matches. CDR3 protein: CATSRDRGQGTGYTF. The DNA for the CDR3 is TGTGCCACCAGCAGAGATAGGGGGCAGGGGACCGGCTACACCTTC. Looking up the rest from reference TRBV15 and TRBJ1-2 gives the full variable domain: DAMVIQNPRYQVTQFGKPVTLSCSQTLNHNVMYWYQQKSSQAPKLLFHYYDKDFNNEADTPDNFQSRRPNTSFCFLDIRSPGLGDTAMYLCATSRDRGQGTGYTFGSGTRLTVV.

The chain combines TRBV10-1 with TRBJ2-7; 7 bases align to TRBD2. Germline V lookup: CDR1 WNHNN, CDR2 SYGVQD (reference sequence). After removal of 9 bases from V and 3 bases from J, the junction contained 5 bases not matched to a gene. This CDR3 contains 12 residues. The CDR3 DNA follows: TGCGCCAGTAGCGCTAGCGGCTACGAGCAGTACTTC. Its translation: CASSASGYEQYF.

J is TRBJ2-7 and V is TRBV27; TRBD2 agrees at 9 bases. V was pared by 3 bases and J by 2 bases, with 2 bases of the junction left unmatched. Germline V gene sequence: CDR1 MNHEY, CDR2 SMNVEV (reference sequence). The CDR3 has 14 residues. The CDR3 spells CASSFAGGTYEQYF. CDR3 nucleotide sequence: TGTGCCAGCAGTTTTGCGGGAGGGACCTACGAGCAGTACTTC.

V and J are TRBV28 and TRBJ1-2, with 11 bases that match TRBD1. From germline, CDR1 is MDHEN and CDR2 SYDVKM. The CDR3 covers 14 residues. Trimming at V came to 4 bases and at J to 8 bases, leaving 6 bases not matched to a gene. DNA of the CDR3: TGTGCCAGCAGTTCGGACAGGGGGCGGGAGGGCTACACCTTC. Protein: CASSSDRGREGYTF.

This chain links TRBV6-6 with TRBJ2-7, with 9 bases lining up with TRBD2. Germline V gene sequence: CDR1 MNHNY, CDR2 SVGAGI (reference sequence). The junction had 5 bases not matched to a gene; V was cut back by 6 bases and J by 2 bases. The CDR3 is 14 amino acids. CDR3 sequence: CASRTSGGTYEQYF. The CDR3 DNA follows: TGTGCCAGCAGGACTAGCGGTGGCACCTACGAGCAGTACTTC.

V is TRBV5-4 and J is TRBJ2-7, with 8 bases lining up with TRBD2. The CDR3 contains 12 residues. Trimming at V came to 1 base and at J to 6 bases, leaving 0 bases not matched to a gene. Germline CDR1 SGHNT, CDR2 YYREEE (reference sequence). This CDR3 is CASSLRGGEQYF. The DNA of the CDR3 is TGTGCCAGCAGCTTGCGGGGGGGCGAGCAGTACTTC.

The V call is TRBV30, the J call TRBJ2-3; weak D call: TRBD2 (5 bases). With 2 bases removed from V and 5 bases from J, the gap between germline ends came to 11 bases. The CDR3 runs to 13 residues. Germline-derived CDR1 and CDR2 are GTSNPN and SVGIG (reference sequence). CDR3 sequence (DNA): TGTGCCTGGAGTATGGACTCGAAAGATACGCAGTATTTT. The encoded protein is CAWSMDSKDTQYF.